Listed here is a single TCR beta chain. Germline V lookup: CDR1 MNHEY, CDR2 SMNVEV (reference sequence). Trimming took 9 bases from V and 3 from J, leaving 11 bases between them. CDR3 length equals 12 residues. Primers included in the PCR were 60 Vbeta and 13 Jbeta primers. The protocol was immunoSEQ multiplex PCR, while the TCRdb copy is restricted to in-frame clones and leaves out a portion. The sample carries about 110,000 clones, 55% to 75% recorded once. This sample was included in a study of cytomegalovirus exposure and HLA in healthy donors. This TCR was recovered from a woman in her 70s in good health and CMV-seropositive. The source material was PBMCs. The chain employs TRBV27 and TRBJ1-2; maybe TRBD1 (5 bases). The CDR3 DNA reads TGTGCCAGGCTGGGGCCCCACTATGGCTACACCTTC. Protein: CARLGPHYGYTF.